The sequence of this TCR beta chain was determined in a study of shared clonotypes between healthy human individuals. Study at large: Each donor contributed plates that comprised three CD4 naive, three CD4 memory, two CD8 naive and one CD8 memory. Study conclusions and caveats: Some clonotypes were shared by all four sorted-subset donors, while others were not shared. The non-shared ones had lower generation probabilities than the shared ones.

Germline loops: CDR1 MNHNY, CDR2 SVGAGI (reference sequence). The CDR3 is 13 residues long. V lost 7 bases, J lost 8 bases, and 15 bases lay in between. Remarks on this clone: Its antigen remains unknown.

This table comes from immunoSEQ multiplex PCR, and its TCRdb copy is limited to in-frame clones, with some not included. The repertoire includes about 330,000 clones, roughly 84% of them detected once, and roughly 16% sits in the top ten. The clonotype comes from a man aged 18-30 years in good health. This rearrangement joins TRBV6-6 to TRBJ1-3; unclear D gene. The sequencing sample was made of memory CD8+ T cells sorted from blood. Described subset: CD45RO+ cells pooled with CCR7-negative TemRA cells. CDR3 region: CASTTINGDTIYF. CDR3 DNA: TGTGCCAGCACCACAATAAACGGCGACACCATATATTTT.